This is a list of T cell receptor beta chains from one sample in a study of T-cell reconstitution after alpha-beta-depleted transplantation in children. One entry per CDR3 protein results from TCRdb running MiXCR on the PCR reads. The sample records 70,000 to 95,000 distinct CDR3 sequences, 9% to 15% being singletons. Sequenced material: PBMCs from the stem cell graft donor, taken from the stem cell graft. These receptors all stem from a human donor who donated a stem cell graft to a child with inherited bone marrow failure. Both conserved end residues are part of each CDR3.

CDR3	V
CASSEALGETQYF	TRBV2
CASSQEGMGRFQPQHF	TRBV4-1
CASSAAGGSLYNEQFF	TRBV7-3
CASSPQGGGYSSNYIANTGELFF	TRBV28
CASSPGLAGVSYEQYF	TRBV18
CASSLAPSGARGETQYF	TRBV7-9
CASSQSPEGGTQYF	TRBV4-3
CASSFRMGGYTF	TRBV12-3/TRBV12-4
CSVARPGGGDYTF	TRBV29-1
CASSPNLRLGQTQYF	TRBV28
CASSFTDSSYNEQFF	TRBV7-6
CASSFGARGTDTQYF	TRBV11-3
CASRTWGQVDEKLFF	TRBV7-9
CASSQLAGLSNEQFF	TRBV5-1
CSARDGGRSSYNEQFF	TRBV20-1
CASSLEGIQYF	TRBV5-1
CASIRGGNDEQFF	TRBV2
CASSFPGGDYGYTF	TRBV2
CASSDRDTDTQYF	TRBV2
CASSLSPLGNEQYF	TRBV28
CASSSPGIQVGSNQPQHF	TRBV7-8
CSVGDRGRETQYF	TRBV29-1
CASSLERANVLTF	TRBV7-6
CASQGANTEAFF	TRBV7-3
CASTPRGGGETQYF	TRBV7-2
CASSQRDLSYNEQFF	TRBV3-1
CASSPRTYPGHLEYEQYF	TRBV12-3/TRBV12-4
CASSLAPTDTQYF	TRBV7-2
CASSTGQGGNEQYF	TRBV6-1
CASSLEVAGEDTQYF	TRBV11-1
CASSPNWRTARNTIYF	TRBV5-1
CASSQGRTSELFF	TRBV4-1
CASSLGSGQSGNTIYF	TRBV5-1
CASSIRDRKTGELFF	TRBV7-2
CASSLSLAEIYEQYF	TRBV5-5
CASTPGRIHEQFF	TRBV19
CASSLPGQSGANVLTF	TRBV5-1
CASSPQSGQYNEKLFF	TRBV12-3/TRBV12-4
CASSRDRGNIQYF	TRBV4-1
CSAIRLAGPQETQYF	TRBV20-1
CATRKSGQGAWHNEQFF	TRBV24-1
CASSLQGQQPQHF	TRBV12-3/TRBV12-4
CATSAQASHNEQFF	TRBV24-1
CASSSNRLTNTGELFF	TRBV18
CATKSREANTQYF	TRBV15
CASSQERGTEAFF	TRBV4-2
CASSLETGLSNSPLHF	TRBV5-1
CASSPGTGLFTDTQYF	TRBV5-1
CASSTGTGAYEQYF	TRBV27
CATGTGQSYNEQFF	TRBV9
CSALLGYWNTEAFF	TRBV29-1
CASTEGGANTGELFF	TRBV9
CASSLTTGVGEQYF	TRBV5-1
CAISMQPDTQYF	TRBV10-3